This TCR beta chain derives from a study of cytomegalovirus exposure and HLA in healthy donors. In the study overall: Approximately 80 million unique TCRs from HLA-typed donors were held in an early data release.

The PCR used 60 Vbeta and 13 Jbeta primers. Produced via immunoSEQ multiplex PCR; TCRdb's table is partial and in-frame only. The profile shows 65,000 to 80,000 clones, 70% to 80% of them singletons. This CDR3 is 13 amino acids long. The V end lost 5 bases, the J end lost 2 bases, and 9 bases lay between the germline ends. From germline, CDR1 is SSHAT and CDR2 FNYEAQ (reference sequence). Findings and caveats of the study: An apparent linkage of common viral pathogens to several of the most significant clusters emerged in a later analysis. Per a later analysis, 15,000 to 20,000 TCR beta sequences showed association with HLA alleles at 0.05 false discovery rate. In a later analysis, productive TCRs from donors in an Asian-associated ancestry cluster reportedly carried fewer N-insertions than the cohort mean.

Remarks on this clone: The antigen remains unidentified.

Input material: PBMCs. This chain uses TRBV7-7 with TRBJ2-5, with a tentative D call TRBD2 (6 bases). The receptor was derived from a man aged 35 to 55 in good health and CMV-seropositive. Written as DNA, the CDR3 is TGTGCCAGCAGCAGGGACTTACAAGAGACCCAGTACTTC. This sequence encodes CASSRDLQETQYF. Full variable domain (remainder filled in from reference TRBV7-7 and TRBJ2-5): GAGVSQSPRYKVTKRGQDVTLRCDPISSHATLYWYQQALGQGPEFLTYFNYEAQPDKSGLPSDRFSAERPEGSISTLTIQRTEQRDSAMYRCASSRDLQETQYFGPGTRLLVL.